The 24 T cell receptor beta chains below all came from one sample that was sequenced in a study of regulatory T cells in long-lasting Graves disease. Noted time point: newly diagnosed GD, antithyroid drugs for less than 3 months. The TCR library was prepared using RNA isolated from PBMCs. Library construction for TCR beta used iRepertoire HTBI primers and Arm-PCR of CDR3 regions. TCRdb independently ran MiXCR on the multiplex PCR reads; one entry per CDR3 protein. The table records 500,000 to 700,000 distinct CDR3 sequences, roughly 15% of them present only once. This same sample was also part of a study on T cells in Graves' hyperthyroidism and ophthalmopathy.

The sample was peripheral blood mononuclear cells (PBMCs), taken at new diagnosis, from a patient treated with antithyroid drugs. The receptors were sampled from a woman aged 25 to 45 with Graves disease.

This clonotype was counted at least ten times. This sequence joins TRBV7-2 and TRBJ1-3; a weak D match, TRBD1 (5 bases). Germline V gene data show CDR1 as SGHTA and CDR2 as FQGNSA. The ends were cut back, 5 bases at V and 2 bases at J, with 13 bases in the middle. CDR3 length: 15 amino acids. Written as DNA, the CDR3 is TGTGCCAGCAGCCGATCCCCAGGGACTGGAAACACCATATATTTT. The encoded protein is CASSRSPGTGNTIYF.

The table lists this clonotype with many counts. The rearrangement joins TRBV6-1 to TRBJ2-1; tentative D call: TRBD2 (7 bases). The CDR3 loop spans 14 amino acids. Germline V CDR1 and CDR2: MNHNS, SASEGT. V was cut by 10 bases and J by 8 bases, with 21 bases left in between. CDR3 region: CATARGARVDEQFF. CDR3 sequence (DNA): TGTGCCACCGCCCGGGGGGCTAGAGTCGATGAGCAGTTCTTC.

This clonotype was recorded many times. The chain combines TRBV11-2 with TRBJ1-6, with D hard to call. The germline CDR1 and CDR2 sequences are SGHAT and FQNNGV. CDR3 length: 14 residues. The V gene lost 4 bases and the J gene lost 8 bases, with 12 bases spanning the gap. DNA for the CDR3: TGTGCCAGCAGCTCGCACCGGGCGGATTCACCCCTCCACTTT. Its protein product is CASSSHRADSPLHF.

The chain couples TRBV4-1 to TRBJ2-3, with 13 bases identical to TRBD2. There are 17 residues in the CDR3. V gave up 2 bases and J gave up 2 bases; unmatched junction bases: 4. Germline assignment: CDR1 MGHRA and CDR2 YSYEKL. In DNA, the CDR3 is TGCGCCAGCAGCCAATCCGGGACTAGCGGGGTCACAGATACGCAGTATTTT. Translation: CASSQSGTSGVTDTQYF.

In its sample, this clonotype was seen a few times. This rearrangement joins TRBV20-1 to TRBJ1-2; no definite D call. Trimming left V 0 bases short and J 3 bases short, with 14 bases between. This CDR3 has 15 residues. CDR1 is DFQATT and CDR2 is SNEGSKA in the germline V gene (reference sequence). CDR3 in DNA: TGCAGTGCTAGAGAACCGCTTTACGGGTACTATGGCTACACCTTC. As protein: CSAREPLYGYYGYTF.

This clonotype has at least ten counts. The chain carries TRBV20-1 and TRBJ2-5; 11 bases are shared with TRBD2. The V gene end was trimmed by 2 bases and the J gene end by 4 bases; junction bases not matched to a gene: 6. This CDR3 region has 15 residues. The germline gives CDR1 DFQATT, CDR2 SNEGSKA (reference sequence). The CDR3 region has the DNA TGCAGTGCTAGAACTAGCGGGAGAGGGTTAGAGACCCAGTACTTC. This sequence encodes CSARTSGRGLETQYF.

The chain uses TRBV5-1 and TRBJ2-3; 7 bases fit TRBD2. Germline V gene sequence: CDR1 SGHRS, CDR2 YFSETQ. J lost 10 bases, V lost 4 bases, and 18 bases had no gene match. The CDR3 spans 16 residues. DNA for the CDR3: TGCGCCAGCAGCCTAACCTTTAGGATCGAACGGGAGGCGCAGTATTTT. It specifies CASSLTFRIEREAQYF. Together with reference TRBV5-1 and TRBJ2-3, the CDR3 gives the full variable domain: KAGVTQTPRYLIKTRGQQVTLSCSPISGHRSVSWYQQTPGQGLQFLFEYFSETQRNKGNFPGRFSGRQFSNSRSEMNVSTLELGDSALYLCASSLTFRIEREAQYFGPGTRLTVL.

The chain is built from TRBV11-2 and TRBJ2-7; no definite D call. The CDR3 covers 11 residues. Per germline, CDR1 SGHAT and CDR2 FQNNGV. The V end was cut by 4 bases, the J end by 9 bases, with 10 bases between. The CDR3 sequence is CASSSLVGQYF. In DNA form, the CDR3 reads TGTGCCAGCAGCTCCCTGGTTGGGCAGTACTTC.

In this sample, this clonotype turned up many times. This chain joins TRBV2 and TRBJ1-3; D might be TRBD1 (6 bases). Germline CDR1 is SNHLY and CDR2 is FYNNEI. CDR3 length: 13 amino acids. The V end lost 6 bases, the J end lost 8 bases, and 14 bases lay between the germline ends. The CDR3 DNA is TGTGCCAGCAGGGATGACAGGCGACACACCATATATTTT. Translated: CASRDDRRHTIYF.

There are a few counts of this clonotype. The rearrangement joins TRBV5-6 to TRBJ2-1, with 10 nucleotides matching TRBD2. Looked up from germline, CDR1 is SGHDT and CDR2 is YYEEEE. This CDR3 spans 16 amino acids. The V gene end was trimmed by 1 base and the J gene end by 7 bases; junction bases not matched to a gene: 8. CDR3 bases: TGTGCCAGCAGCTTGTACGCTAGCGGGAGCTGGAATGAGCAGTTCTTC. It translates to CASSLYASGSWNEQFF.

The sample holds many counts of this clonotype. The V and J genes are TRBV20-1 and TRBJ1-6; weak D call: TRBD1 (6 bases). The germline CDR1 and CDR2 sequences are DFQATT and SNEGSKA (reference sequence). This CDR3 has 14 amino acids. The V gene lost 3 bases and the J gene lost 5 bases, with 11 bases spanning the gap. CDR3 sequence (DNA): TGCAGTGCTAGTTGGCAGGGGAATAATTCACCCCTCCACTTT. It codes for CSASWQGNNSPLHF.

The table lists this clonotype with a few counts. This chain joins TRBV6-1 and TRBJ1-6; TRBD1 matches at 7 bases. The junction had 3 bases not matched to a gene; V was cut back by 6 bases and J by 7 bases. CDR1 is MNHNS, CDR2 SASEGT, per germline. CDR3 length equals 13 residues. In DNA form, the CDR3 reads TGTGCCAGCAGGGGGACAGCCAATTCACCCCTCCACTTT. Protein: CASRGTANSPLHF.

CDR3 in DNA: TGTGCCAGCAGTCCCCTAGCGGGAGGGGGGTATTTT. Its protein is CASSPLAGGGYF. V and J are TRBV12-3 or TRBV12-4 and TRBJ2-3; the match to TRBD2 covers 12 bases. The CDR3 runs 12 residues. J was trimmed by 14 bases and V by 5 bases; bases with no gene match: 5.

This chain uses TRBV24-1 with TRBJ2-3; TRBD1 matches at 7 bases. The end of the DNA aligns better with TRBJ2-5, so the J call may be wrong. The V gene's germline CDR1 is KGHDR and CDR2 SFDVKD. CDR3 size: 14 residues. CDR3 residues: CATSTGAEKGTQYF. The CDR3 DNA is TGTGCCACCAGTACAGGGGCTGAGAAAGGGACCCAGTACTTC.

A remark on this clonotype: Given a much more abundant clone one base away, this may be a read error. CDR3 sequence reads: CASSGGNTDAQYF. CDR3 bases: TGTGCCAGCAGTGGGGGGAACACAGATGCGCAGTATTTT. V is TRBV2 and J is TRBJ2-3, with D possibly being TRBD1 or TRBD2 (5 bases each). This CDR3 region has 13 residues. Germline CDR1 SNHLY, CDR2 FYNNEI. Complete variable domain (other parts from reference TRBV2 and TRBJ2-3): EPEVTQTPSHQVTQMGQEVILRCVPISNHLYFYWYRQILGQKVEFLVSFYNNEISEKSEIFDDQFSVERPDGSNFTLKIRSTKLEDSAMYFCASSGGNTDAQYFGPGTRLTVL.

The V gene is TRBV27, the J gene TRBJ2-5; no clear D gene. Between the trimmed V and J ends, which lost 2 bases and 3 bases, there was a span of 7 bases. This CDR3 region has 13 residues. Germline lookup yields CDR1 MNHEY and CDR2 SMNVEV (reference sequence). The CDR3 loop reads CASSLIGKETQYF. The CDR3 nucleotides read TGTGCCAGCAGTTTAATAGGGAAAGAGACCCAGTACTTC.

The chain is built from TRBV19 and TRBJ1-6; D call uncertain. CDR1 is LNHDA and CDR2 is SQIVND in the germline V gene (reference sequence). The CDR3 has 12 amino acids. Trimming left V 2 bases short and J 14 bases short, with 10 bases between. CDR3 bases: TGTGCCAGTAGTATAACCGGAATGGCCCTCCACTTT. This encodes CASSITGMALHF.

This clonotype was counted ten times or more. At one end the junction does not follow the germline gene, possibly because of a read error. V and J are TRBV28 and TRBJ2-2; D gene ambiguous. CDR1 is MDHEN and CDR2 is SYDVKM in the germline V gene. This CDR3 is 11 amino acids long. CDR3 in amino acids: CASSLSGELFF. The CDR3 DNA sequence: TGTGCCAGCAGCTTATCCGGGGAGCTGTTTTTT.

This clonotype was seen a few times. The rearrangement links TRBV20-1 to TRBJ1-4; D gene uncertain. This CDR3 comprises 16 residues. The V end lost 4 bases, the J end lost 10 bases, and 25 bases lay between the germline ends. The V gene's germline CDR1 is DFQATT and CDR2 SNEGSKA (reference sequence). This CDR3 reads CSAKAAAAEGAGKLFF. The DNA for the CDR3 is TGCAGTGCTAAAGCCGCGGCGGCAGAGGGTGCGGGAAAACTGTTTTTT.

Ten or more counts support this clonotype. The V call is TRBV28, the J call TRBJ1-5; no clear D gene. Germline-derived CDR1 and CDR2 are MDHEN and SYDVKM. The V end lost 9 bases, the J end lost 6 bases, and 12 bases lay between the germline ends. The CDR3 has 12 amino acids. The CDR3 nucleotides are TGTGCCAGTTTAGCCAAAGGTCAGCCCCAGCATTTT. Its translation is CASLAKGQPQHF.

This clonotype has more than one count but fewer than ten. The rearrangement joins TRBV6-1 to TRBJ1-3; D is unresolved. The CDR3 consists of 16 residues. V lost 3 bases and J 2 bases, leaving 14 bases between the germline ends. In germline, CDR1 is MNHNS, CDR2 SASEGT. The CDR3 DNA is TGTGCCAGCAGTGACCCCATGTTGAGGACTGGAAACACCATATATTTT. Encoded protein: CASSDPMLRTGNTIYF.

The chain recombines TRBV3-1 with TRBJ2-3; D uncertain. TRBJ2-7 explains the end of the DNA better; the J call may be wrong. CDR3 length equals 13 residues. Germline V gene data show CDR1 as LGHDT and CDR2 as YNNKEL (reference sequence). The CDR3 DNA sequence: TGTGCCAGCAGCCTAAGACATTCCGGAGAGCAGTACTTC. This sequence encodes CASSLRHSGEQYF.

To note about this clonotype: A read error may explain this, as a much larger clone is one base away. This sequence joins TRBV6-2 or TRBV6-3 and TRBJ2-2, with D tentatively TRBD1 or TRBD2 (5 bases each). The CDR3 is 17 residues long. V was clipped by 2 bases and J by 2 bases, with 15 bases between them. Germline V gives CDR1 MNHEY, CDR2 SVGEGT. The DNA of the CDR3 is TGTGCCAGCAGTTACCGCCGTGACGGGGCCAACACCGGGGAGCTGTTTTTT. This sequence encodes CASSYRRDGANTGELFF.

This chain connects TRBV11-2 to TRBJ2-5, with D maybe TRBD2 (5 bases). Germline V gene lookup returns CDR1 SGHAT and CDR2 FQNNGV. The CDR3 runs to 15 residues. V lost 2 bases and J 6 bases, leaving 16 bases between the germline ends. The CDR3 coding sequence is TGTGCCAGCAGCTTAAGTGGGCGCCCGGGGAAGACCCAGTACTTC. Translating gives CASSLSGRPGKTQYF. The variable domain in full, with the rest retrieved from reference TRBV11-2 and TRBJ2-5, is EAGVAQSPRYKIIEKRQSVAFWCNPISGHATLYWYQQILGQGPKLLIQFQNNGVVDDSQLPKDRFSAERLKGVDSTLKIQPAKLEDSAVYLCASSLSGRPGKTQYFGPGTRLLVL.